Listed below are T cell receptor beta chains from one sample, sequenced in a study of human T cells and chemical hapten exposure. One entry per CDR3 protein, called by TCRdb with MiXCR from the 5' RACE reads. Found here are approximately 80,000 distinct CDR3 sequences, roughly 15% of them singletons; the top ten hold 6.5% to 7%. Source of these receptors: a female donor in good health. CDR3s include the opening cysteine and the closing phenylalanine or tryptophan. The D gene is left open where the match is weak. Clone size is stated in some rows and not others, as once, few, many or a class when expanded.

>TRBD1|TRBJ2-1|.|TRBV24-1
CATSDFGQGSYNEQFF
TGTGCCACCAGTGATTTCGGACAGGGCTCCTACAATGAGCAGTTCTTC
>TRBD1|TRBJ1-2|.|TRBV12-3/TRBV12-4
CASTWGDRTISGYGYTF
TGTGCCAGCACCTGGGGGGACAGGACTATATCGGGCTATGGCTACACCTTC
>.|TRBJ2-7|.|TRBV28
CASSTTYEQYF
TGTGCCAGCAGTACTACCTACGAGCAGTACTTC
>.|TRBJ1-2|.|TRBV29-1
CSVEGVRYGYTF
TGCAGCGTTGAAGGGGTTCGCTATGGCTACACCTTC
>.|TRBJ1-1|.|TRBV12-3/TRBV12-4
CASSLKEEAFF
TGTGCCAGCAGTTTGAAAGAAGAAGCTTTCTTT
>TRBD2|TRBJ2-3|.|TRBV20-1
CSASLAGGGTDTQYF
TGCAGTGCTAGTTTAGCGGGGGGCGGCACAGATACGCAGTATTTT
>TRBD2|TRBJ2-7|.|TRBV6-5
CASSSPGLVTEQYF
TGTGCCAGCAGTTCACCGGGACTAGTGACCGAGCAGTACTTC
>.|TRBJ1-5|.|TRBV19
CASRNIEGSQPQHF
TGTGCCAGTAGAAACATAGAGGGTTCTCAGCCCCAGCATTTT
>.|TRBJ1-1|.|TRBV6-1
CASRRTNTEAFF
TGTGCCAGCCGGAGGACGAACACTGAAGCTTTCTTT
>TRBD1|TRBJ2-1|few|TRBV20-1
CSARRQGFYNEQFF
TGCAGTGCTAGACGACAGGGATTCTACAATGAGCAGTTCTTC
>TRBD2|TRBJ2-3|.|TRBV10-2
CASSEYRTSVGTDTQYF
TGCGCCAGCAGTGAGTACCGGACTAGCGTCGGGACAGATACGCAGTATTTT
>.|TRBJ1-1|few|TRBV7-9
CASSLVIVGSAEAFF
TGTGCCAGCAGCTTAGTAATAGTGGGATCGGCTGAAGCTTTCTTT
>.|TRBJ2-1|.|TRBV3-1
CASSQDLAGAGAGEQFF
TGTGCCAGCAGCCAAGATCTTGCAGGGGCAGGGGCTGGTGAGCAGTTCTTC
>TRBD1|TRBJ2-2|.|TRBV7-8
CASTNRGRTGELFF
TGTGCCAGCACCAACAGGGGGCGGACCGGGGAGCTGTTTTTT
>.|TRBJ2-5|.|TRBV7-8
CASSPLWRETQYF
TGTGCCAGCAGTCCCCTTTGGAGAGAGACCCAGTACTTC
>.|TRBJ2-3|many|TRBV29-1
CSAGTHSTDTQYF
TGCAGCGCCGGGACCCACAGCACAGATACGCAGTATTTT
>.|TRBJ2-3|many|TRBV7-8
CASSLGITDTQYF
TGTGCCAGCAGCTTAGGCATCACAGATACGCAGTATTTT
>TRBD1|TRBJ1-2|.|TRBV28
CASSGRTGVIYGYTF
TGTGCCAGCAGCGGCCGGACAGGGGTAATCTATGGCTACACCTTC
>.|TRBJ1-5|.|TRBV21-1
CASRAVPESNQPQHF
TGTGCCAGCAGGGCAGTCCCCGAAAGCAATCAGCCCCAGCATTTT
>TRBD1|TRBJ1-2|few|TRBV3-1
CASSHSDRERFYGYTF
TGTGCCAGCAGCCACTCAGACAGGGAAAGGTTCTATGGCTACACCTTC
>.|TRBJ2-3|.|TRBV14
CASSQGANREADTQYF
TGTGCCAGCAGCCAAGGCGCGAACAGGGAGGCAGATACGCAGTATTTT
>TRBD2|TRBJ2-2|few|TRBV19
CASSKAGGANTGELFF
TGTGCCAGTAGTAAGGCGGGGGGAGCGAACACCGGGGAGCTGTTTTTT
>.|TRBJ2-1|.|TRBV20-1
CSALGNEQFF
TGCAGTGCTCTCGGCAATGAGCAGTTCTTC
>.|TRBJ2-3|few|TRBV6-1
CASSRTASTDTQYF
TGTGCCAGCAGTAGGACAGCTTCCACAGATACGCAGTATTTT
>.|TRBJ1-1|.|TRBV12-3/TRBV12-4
CASFEPGGNTEAFF
TGTGCCAGTTTCGAACCCGGGGGGAACACTGAAGCTTTCTTT
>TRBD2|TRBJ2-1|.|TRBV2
CASSIAGNNEPFF
TGTGCCAGCAGCATAGCGGGGAACAATGAGCCGTTCTTC
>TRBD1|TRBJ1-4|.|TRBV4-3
CASSRTGETNEKLFF
TGCGCCAGCAGCCGCACAGGGGAGACTAATGAAAAACTGTTTTTT
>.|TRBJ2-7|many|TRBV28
CASSLLRKYEQYF
TGTGCCAGCAGTTTATTACGGAAATACGAGCAGTACTTC
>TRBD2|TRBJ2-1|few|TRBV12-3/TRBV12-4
CASSDGLALNEQFF
TGTGCCAGCAGTGATGGACTAGCGTTAAATGAGCAGTTCTTC
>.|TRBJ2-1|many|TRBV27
CASSFIGPGNEQFF
TGTGCCAGCAGTTTTATCGGGCCGGGCAATGAGCAGTTCTTC
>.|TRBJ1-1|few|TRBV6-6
CASSYIGAEAFF
TGTGCCAGCAGTTACATAGGGGCTGAAGCTTTCTTT
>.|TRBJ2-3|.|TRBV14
CASSPRDWDTQYF
TGTGCCAGCAGCCCGCGGGATTGGGATACGCAGTATTTT
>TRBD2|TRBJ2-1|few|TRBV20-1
CSAVSGSYYNEQFF
TGCAGTGCTGTTAGCGGGAGCTATTACAATGAGCAGTTCTTC
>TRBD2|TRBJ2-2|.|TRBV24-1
CATSDRLAGETGELFF
TGTGCCACCAGTGATCGACTAGCGGGGGAAACCGGGGAGCTGTTTTTT
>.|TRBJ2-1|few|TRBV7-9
CASSSMNNEQFF
TGTGCCAGCAGCTCCATGAACAATGAGCAGTTCTTC
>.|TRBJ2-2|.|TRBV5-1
CASSLGSTNTGELFF
TGCGCCAGCAGCTTGGGTTCCACGAACACCGGGGAGCTGTTTTTT
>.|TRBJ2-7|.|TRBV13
CASGPRSGEQYF
TGTGCCAGCGGCCCACGAAGTGGAGAGCAGTACTTC
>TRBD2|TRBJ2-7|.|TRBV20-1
CSAMRGRGLEQYF
TGCAGTGCTATGCGCGGGAGGGGACTCGAGCAGTACTTC
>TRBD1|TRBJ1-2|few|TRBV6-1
CASTLEGQGFYGYTF
TGTGCCAGCACCCTGGAGGGACAGGGGTTCTATGGCTACACCTTC
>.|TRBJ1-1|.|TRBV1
CTSSLRDRGPISEAFF
TGCACCAGCAGCCTTCGGGACAGGGGACCAATCTCTGAAGCTTTCTTT
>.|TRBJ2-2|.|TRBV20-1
CSGSGDTGELFF
TGCAGTGGCTCCGGGGACACCGGGGAGCTGTTTTTT
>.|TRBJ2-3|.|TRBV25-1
CATPVEGRADTQYF
TGTGCCACCCCGGTTGAGGGCAGGGCAGATACGCAGTATTTT
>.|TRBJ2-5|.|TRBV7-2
CASSPWSGEQETQYF
TGTGCCAGCAGCCCCTGGTCGGGGGAACAAGAGACCCAGTACTTC
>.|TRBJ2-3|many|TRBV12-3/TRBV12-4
CASSLSQGANTQYF
TGTGCCAGCAGTTTATCTCAGGGAGCAAATACGCAGTATTTT
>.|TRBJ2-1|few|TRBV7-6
CASSRDGPSGGEQFF
TGTGCCAGCAGCCGCGACGGGCCCTCCGGGGGTGAGCAGTTCTTC
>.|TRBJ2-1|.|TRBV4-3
CASSQDSGLQAFF
TGCGCCAGCAGCCAAGATTCGGGTCTACAGGCGTTCTTC
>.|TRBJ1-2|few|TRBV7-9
CASSSPTVRAPNNYGYTF
TGTGCCAGCAGCTCCCCGACGGTCAGGGCCCCCAATAACTATGGCTACACCTTC
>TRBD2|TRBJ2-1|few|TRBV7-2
CASSRRASGNNEQFF
TGTGCCAGCAGCCGACGGGCTAGCGGGAACAATGAGCAGTTCTTC
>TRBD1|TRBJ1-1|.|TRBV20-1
CSARRGLEAFF
TGCAGTGCCCGCAGGGGGCTGGAAGCTTTCTTT
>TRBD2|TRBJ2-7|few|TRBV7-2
CASSTPTSGRTYEQYF
TGTGCCAGCAGCACACCCACTAGCGGGAGAACCTACGAGCAGTACTTC
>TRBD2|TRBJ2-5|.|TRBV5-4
CASSLELAYQETQYF
TGTGCCAGCAGCTTGGAACTAGCGTATCAAGAGACCCAGTACTTC
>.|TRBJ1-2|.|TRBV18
CASSATDSNYGYTF
TGTGCCAGCTCAGCCACGGACAGCAACTATGGCTACACCTTC
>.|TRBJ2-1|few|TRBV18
CASSHSGGAGNEQFF
TGTGCCAGCTCACATTCTGGTGGAGCCGGCAATGAGCAGTTCTTC
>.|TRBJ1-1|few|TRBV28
CASRAGNTEAFF
TGTGCCAGCAGGGCAGGTAACACTGAAGCTTTCTTT
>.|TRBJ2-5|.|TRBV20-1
CSAGGSRGGETQYF
TGCAGTGCTGGAGGGTCCCGAGGCGGAGAGACCCAGTACTTC